Given below is one T cell receptor beta chain in context. The V end lost 5 bases, the J end lost 4 bases, and 17 bases lay between the germline ends. This CDR3 spans 15 amino acids. The germline V gene has CDR1 MNHEY and CDR2 SVGAGI. These data belong to a study of neurological immune-mediated disorders. One entry per CDR3 protein results from TCRdb running MiXCR on the 5' RACE reads. The table includes 25,000 to 30,000 distinct CDR3 sequences, around 12% detected once. The gene calls are TRBV6-5 and TRBJ1-1; no definite D call. Input material: PBMCs. This receptor was identified in a man aged 60-69 years in good health. CDR3 coding DNA: TGTGCCAGCAGTCGGTCGCCTCGCGTGGGCACTGAAGCTTTCTTT. Translating it yields CASSRSPRVGTEAFF.